The 10 T cell receptor beta chains below come from one sample, sequenced in a study of OX40 agonist ivuxolimab in advanced cancers. Libraries were prepared by immunoSEQ multiplex PCR; TCRdb keeps only in-frame clonotypes and omits some of them. The profile shows tens of thousands of clones, around 87% of them singletons. This sample comprised CD4+ or CD8+ T cells sorted from blood, obtained in a trial of the OX40 agonist ivuxolimab. Receptors were obtained from an adult with an advanced solid tumor such as melanoma, head and neck, liver or kidney cancer.

J is TRBJ2-2 and V is TRBV30; the match to TRBD2 covers 10 bases. The CDR3 runs to 19 residues. J gave up 2 bases and V 1 base, and 13 bases lay outside the gene matches. The germline gives CDR1 GTSNPN, CDR2 SVGIG (reference sequence). The CDR3 coding sequence is TGTGCCTGGAGTGCCCTTCGCCCGGGACTAGCGAAAAACACCGGGGAGCTGTTTTTT. Its protein is CAWSALRPGLAKNTGELFF.

J is TRBJ1-2 and V is TRBV20-1; tentative D call: TRBD1 (5 bases). Germline values: CDR1 DFQATT, CDR2 SNEGSKA (reference sequence). The CDR3 is made up of 11 amino acids. The V end was cut by 7 bases, the J end by 4 bases, with 10 bases between. The CDR3 DNA reads TGCAGTGGTGGGGCCGTCTATGGCTACACCTTC. Its protein is CSGGAVYGYTF.

The V gene is TRBV5-1, the J gene TRBJ1-2; 10 nucleotides match TRBD1. Per germline, CDR1 SGHRS and CDR2 YFSETQ. Losses at the gene ends were 3 bases for V and 2 bases for J; bases not matched to a gene: 1. The CDR3 sequence is 14 residues long. CDR3 sequence reads: CASSWDRGNYGYTF. DNA for the CDR3: TGCGCCAGCAGCTGGGACAGGGGCAACTATGGCTACACCTTC.

CDR3 in DNA: TGTGCCAGCAGTTCCCATGGGACAGCATTGGGTTCACCCCTCCACTTT. Protein: CASSSHGTALGSPLHF. The V gene is TRBV6-6, the J gene TRBJ1-6; TRBD1 aligns across 7 bases. V trimming: 4 bases; J trimming: 9 bases; junction bases outside the gene matches: 12. CDR1 MNHNY and CDR2 SVGAGI come from the germline V gene (reference sequence). The length of the CDR3 is 16 residues.

The chain employs TRBV10-2 and TRBJ1-1; D not certain. CDR3 length equals 13 residues. V lost 3 bases and J 4 bases, leaving 9 bases between the germline ends. The germline V gene encodes CDR1 WSHSY and CDR2 SAAADI. The CDR3 reads CASSDDRSTEAFF. For the CDR3, the DNA is TGCGCCAGCAGTGATGACCGATCCACTGAAGCTTTCTTT.

This clone was recorded once. V and J are TRBV18 and TRBJ2-7; D unclear. Germline values: CDR1 KGHSH, CDR2 LQKENI. The V end was cut by 6 bases, the J end by 1 base, with 10 bases between. There are 13 residues in the CDR3. The DNA of the CDR3 is TGTGCCAGCTCTCTCAGACAATCCTACGAGCAGTACGTC. It codes for CASSLRQSYEQYV.

The V gene is TRBV6-1, the J gene TRBJ2-7; D is unresolved. The CDR3 is 14 amino acids. Looked up from germline, CDR1 is MNHNS and CDR2 is SASEGT. Trimming shortened V by 2 bases and J by 6 bases, and 14 bases separated the two germline ends. The CDR3 nucleotides are TGTGCCAGCAGTGAATCTACTGCCGCTGTCGAGCAGTACGTC. The encoded protein is CASSESTAAVEQYV.

The rearrangement uses TRBV4-3 and TRBJ2-3, with D perhaps matching TRBD2 (5 bases). The germline V gene has CDR1 LGHNA and CDR2 YSLEER. The CDR3 extends over 16 amino acids. Trimming stripped 0 bases from V and 3 bases from J, with 13 bases between. The CDR3 nucleotides are TGCGCCAGCAGCCAAGAGGTGGGCAGGAGGACAGATACGCAGTATTTT. Translating it yields CASSQEVGRRTDTQYF.

This clone was picked up one time. Within the sample, other DNA sequences also encode this same CDR3. J is TRBJ2-3 and V is TRBV5-1; tentative D call: TRBD2 (5 bases). The V gene's germline CDR1 is SGHRS and CDR2 YFSETQ. CDR3 length: 13 residues. V was trimmed by 4 bases and J by 4 bases, leaving 10 bases between them. Here the CDR3 DNA reads TGCGCCAGCAGCCTTAGCGTTTCAGATACGCAGTATTTT. Translation: CASSLSVSDTQYF.

The chain carries TRBV6-5 and TRBJ2-5; the match to TRBD1 covers 9 bases. This CDR3 has 15 residues. Trimming removed 5 bases from V and 4 bases from J; junction bases left unmatched: 8. Germline CDR1 reads MNHEY; CDR2 reads SVGAGI. The CDR3 region has the DNA TGTGCCAGCAGTGCGGGACAGGGTAATTCAGAGACCCAGTACTTC. Protein product: CASSAGQGNSETQYF.